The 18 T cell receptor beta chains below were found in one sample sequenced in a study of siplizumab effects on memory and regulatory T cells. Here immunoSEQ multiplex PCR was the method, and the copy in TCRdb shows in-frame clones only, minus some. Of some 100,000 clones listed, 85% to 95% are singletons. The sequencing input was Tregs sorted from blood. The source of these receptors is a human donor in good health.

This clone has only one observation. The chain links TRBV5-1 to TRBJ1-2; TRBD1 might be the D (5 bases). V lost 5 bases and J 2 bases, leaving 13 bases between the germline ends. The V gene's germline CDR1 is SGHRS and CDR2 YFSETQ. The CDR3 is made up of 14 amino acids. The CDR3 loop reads CASRTGGENYGYTF. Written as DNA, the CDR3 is TGCGCCAGCAGGACGGGGGGAGAAAACTATGGCTACACCTTC.

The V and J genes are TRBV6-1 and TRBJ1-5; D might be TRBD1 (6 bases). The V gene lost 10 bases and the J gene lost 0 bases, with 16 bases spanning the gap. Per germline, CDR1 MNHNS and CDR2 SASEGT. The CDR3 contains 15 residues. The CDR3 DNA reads TGTGCCACCTTCACGGGGGGCTATAGCAATCAGCCCCAGCATTTT. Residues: CATFTGGYSNQPQHF.

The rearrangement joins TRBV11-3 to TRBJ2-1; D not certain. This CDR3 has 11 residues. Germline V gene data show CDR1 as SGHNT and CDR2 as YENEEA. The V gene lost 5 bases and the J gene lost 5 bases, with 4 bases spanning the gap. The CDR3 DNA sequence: TGTGCCAGCAGCCTCCACAATGAGCAGTTCTTC. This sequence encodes CASSLHNEQFF.

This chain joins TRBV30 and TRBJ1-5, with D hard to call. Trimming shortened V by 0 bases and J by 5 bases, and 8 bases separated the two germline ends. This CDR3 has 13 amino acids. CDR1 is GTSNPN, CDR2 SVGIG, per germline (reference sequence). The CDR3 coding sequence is TGTGCCTGGAGTGTTCGGGCGGATCAGCCCCAGCATTTT. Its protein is CAWSVRADQPQHF.

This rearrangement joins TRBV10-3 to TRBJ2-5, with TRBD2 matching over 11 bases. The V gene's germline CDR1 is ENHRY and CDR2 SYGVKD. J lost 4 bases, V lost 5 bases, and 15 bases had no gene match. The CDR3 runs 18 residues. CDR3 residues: CAISRQESPLAGVETQYF. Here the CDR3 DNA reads TGTGCCATCAGTCGACAGGAAAGTCCACTAGCGGGAGTAGAGACCCAGTACTTC.

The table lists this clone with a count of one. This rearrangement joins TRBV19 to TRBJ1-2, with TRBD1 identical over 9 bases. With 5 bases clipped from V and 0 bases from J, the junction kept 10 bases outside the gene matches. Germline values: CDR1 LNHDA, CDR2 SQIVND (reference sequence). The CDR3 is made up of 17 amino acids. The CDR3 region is CASSAHRGRTANYGYTF. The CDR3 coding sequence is TGTGCCAGTAGTGCTCACAGGGGGCGAACGGCTAACTATGGCTACACCTTC.

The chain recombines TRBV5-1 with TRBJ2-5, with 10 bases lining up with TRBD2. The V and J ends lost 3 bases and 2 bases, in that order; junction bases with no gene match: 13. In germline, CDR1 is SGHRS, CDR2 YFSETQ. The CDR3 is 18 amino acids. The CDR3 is CASSSWRRSSGGQETQYF. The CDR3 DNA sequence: TGCGCCAGCAGCTCCTGGAGACGTTCTAGCGGGGGTCAAGAGACCCAGTACTTC. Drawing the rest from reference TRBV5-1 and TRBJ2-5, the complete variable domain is KAGVTQTPRYLIKTRGQQVTLSCSPISGHRSVSWYQQTPGQGLQFLFEYFSETQRNKGNFPGRFSGRQFSNSRSEMNVSTLELGDSALYLCASSSWRRSSGGQETQYFGPGTRLLVL.

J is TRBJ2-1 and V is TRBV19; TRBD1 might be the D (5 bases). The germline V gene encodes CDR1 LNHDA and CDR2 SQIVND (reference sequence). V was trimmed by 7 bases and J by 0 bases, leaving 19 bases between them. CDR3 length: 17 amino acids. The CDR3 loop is CASNRWSGSSSYNEQFF. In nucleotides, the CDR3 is TGTGCCAGTAACCGCTGGTCAGGGTCTAGCTCCTACAATGAGCAGTTCTTC. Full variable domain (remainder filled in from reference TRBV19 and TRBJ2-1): DGGITQSPKYLFRKEGQNVTLSCEQNLNHDAMYWYRQDPGQGLRLIYYSQIVNDFQKGDIAEGYSVSREKKESFPLTVTSAQKNPTAFYLCASNRWSGSSSYNEQFFGPGTRLTVL.

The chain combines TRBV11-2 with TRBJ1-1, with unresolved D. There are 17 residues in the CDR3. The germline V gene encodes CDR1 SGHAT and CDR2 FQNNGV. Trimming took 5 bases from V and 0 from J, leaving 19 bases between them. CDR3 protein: CASSNSGWNNMNTEAFF. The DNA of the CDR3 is TGTGCCAGCAGCAACTCCGGATGGAACAACATGAACACTGAAGCTTTCTTT.

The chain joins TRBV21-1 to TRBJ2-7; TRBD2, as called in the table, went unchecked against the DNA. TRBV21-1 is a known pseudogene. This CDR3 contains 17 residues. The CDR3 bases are TGTGCCAGCAGCAAAATCTTATTCGGGGGGCCCTCCTACGAGCAGTACTTC. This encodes CASSKILFGGPSYEQYF.

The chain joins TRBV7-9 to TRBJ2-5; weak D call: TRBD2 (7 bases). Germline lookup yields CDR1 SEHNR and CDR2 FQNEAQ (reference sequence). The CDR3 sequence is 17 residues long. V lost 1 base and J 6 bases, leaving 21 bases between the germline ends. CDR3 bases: TGTGCCAGCAGCTTAGGTCTAGGGGGGACTATCCTGCAGACCCAGTACTTC. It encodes CASSLGLGGTILQTQYF.

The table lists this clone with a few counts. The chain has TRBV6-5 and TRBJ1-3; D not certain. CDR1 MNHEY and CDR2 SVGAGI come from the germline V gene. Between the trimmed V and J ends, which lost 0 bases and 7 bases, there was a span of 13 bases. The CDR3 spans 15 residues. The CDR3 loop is CASSYSSSRTNTIYF. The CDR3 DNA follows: TGTGCCAGCAGTTACTCGAGTTCTCGGACTAACACCATATATTTT.

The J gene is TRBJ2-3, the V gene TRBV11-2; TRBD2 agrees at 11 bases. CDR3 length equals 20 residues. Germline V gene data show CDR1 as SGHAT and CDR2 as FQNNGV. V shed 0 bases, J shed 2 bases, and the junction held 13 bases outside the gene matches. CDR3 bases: TGTGCCAGCAGCTTAGATTCGGGACGACTAGCGGGAATTTTCACAGATACGCAGTATTTT. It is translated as CASSLDSGRLAGIFTDTQYF.

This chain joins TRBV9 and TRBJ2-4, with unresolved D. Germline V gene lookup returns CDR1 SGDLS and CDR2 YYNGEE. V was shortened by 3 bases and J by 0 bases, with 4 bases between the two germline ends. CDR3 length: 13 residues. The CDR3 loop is CASSGLAKNIQYF. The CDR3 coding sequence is TGTGCCAGCAGCGGTTTAGCCAAAAACATTCAGTACTTC.

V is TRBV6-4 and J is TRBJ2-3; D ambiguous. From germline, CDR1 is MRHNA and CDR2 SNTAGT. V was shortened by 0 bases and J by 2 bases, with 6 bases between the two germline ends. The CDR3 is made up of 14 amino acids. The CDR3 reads CASSDSTFTDTQYF. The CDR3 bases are TGTGCCAGCAGTGACTCGACATTCACAGATACGCAGTATTTT.

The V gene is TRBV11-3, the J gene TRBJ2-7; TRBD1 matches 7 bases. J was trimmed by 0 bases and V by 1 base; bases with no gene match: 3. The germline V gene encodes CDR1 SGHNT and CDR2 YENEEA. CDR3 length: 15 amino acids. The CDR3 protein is CASSLGTGISYEQYF. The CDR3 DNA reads TGTGCCAGCAGCTTAGGGACAGGAATCTCCTACGAGCAGTACTTC.

The CDR3 protein is CASRGSRGYEQYF. As DNA, the CDR3 is TGTGCCAGCAGGGGATCCCGGGGCTACGAGCAGTACTTC. The chain links TRBV7-8 to TRBJ2-7; TRBD2 might be the D (5 bases). V gave up 6 bases and J gave up 3 bases, with 12 bases separating them. CDR1 and CDR2 from the germline V gene are SGHVS and FQNEAQ. The CDR3 runs to 13 residues.

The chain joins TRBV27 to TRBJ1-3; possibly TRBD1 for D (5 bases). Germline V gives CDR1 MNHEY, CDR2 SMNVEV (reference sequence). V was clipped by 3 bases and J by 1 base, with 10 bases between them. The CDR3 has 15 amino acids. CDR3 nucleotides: TGTGCCAGCAGTTTGACGGGACTTTCTGGAAACACCATATATTTT. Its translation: CASSLTGLSGNTIYF.